The next 11 T cell receptor beta chains were all read from a single sample in a study of blood T cell repertoires in COVID-19 (TCRdb year 2020). Library method: the immunoSEQ multiplex PCR assay. Imported from immuneACCESS, the table was reduced by TCRdb to in-frame sequences with V and J called. These copies leave out some clones; in studies compared against another copy, an unresolved V gene accounts for under half, and the cause of the remainder is not known. A total of approximately 40,000 clones appear in this sample, roughly 90% of them only once. Just over 20% of the sample is taken by the ten largest. Sample: peripheral blood. The receptors come from a man between 60 and 70 years old with acute or convalescent COVID-19.

As DNA, the CDR3 is TGTGCCAGCAGCTTCGGGGACAGGGGTGGGTATTTT. It specifies CASSFGDRGGYF. The chain employs TRBV5-5 and TRBJ2-3; 10 nucleotides agree with TRBD1. Trimming removed 2 bases from V and 14 bases from J; junction bases left unmatched: 5. The CDR3 consists of 12 residues. Germline assignment: CDR1 SGHKS and CDR2 YYEKEE (reference sequence). Based on the CDR3 plus reference TRBV5-5 and TRBJ2-3, the full variable domain is DAGVTQSPTHLIKTRGQQVTLRCSPISGHKSVSWYQQVLGQGPQFIFQYYEKEERGRGNFPDRFSARQFPNYSSELNVNALLLGDSALYLCASSFGDRGGYFGPGTRLTVL.

The rearrangement links TRBV29-1 to TRBJ2-7; unclear D gene. The germline CDR1 and CDR2 sequences are SQVTM and ANQGSEA. The CDR3 contains 12 residues. The V end lost 3 bases, the J end lost 2 bases, and 8 bases lay between the germline ends. The CDR3 DNA follows: TGCAGCGTTGAGGTTACAGCCTACGAGCAGTACTTC. Translating it yields CSVEVTAYEQYF.

V is TRBV5-4 and J is TRBJ2-6; perhaps TRBD2 as D (5 bases). The V gene lost 4 bases and the J gene lost 0 bases, with 11 bases spanning the gap. Per germline, CDR1 SGHNT and CDR2 YYREEE (reference sequence). The CDR3 extends over 16 amino acids. The CDR3 loop reads CASSLEGFSGANVLTF. CDR3 DNA: TGTGCCAGCAGCCTCGAGGGCTTCTCTGGGGCCAACGTCCTGACTTTC. Full variable domain (rest looked up from reference TRBV5-4 and TRBJ2-6): ETGVTQSPTHLIKTRGQQVTLRCSSQSGHNTVSWYQQALGQGPQFIFQYYREEENGRGNFPPRFSGLQFPNYSSELNVNALELDDSALYLCASSLEGFSGANVLTFGAGSRLTVL.

The gene calls are TRBV7-9 and TRBJ1-6; 7 nucleotides line up with TRBD1. The CDR3 is 14 residues long. The germline V gene encodes CDR1 SEHNR and CDR2 FQNEAQ (reference sequence). Unmatched junction bases numbered 5, after V lost 6 bases and J lost 6 bases. CDR3 DNA: TGTGCCAGCAGTGGGGGACAGATTAATTCACCCCTCCACTTT. Protein sequence: CASSGGQINSPLHF.

The genes are TRBV27 and TRBJ1-6; no definite D call. Germline V gene lookup returns CDR1 MNHEY and CDR2 SMNVEV (reference sequence). CDR3 size: 17 residues. The ends were cut back, 5 bases at V and 0 bases at J, with 14 bases in the middle. The CDR3 spells CASSGRVLSSYNSPLHF. CDR3 in DNA: TGTGCCAGCAGTGGCCGGGTCCTCAGCTCCTATAATTCACCCCTCCACTTT.

This clone was recorded a few times. The CDR3 reads CASSLDHTSGNTIYF. DNA of the CDR3: TGTGCCAGCAGTTTAGATCACACCTCTGGAAACACCATATATTTT. The V gene is TRBV27, the J gene TRBJ1-3; no reliable D call. Deletions cut 2 bases from V and 0 bases from J, with 8 bases between. The CDR3 has 15 residues. Per the germline V gene, CDR1 is MNHEY and CDR2 is SMNVEV (reference sequence).

The chain links TRBV29-1 to TRBJ2-7, with TRBD2 matching 9 bases. V gave up 5 bases and J gave up 1 base; unmatched junction bases: 9. CDR1 and CDR2 (germline): SQVTM, ANQGSEA. This CDR3 region has 15 residues. CDR3 DNA sequence: TGCAGCGTTCTGAAACTAGCGGGTATATCCTACGAGCAGTACTTC. Amino acid sequence: CSVLKLAGISYEQYF.

V and J are TRBV15 and TRBJ2-1; TRBD2 matches at 7 bases. The CDR3 runs 15 residues. With 0 bases clipped from V and 5 bases from J, the junction kept 4 bases outside the gene matches. CDR1 LNHNV and CDR2 YYDKDF come from the germline V gene (reference sequence). The CDR3 is CATSRDGRQHNEQFF. The CDR3 DNA follows: TGTGCCACCAGCAGAGACGGGAGGCAGCACAATGAGCAGTTCTTC.

The genes are TRBV19 and TRBJ1-3; 7 bases fit TRBD1. Germline loops: CDR1 LNHDA, CDR2 SQIVND (reference sequence). V was pared by 3 bases and J by 4 bases, with 6 bases of the junction left unmatched. This CDR3 region has 15 residues. In DNA, the CDR3 is TGTGCCAGTAGTATTGAACAGGGGACAGGAAACACCATATATTTT. Amino acids: CASSIEQGTGNTIYF.

The CDR3 region is CASSDPTGTSQTQYF. CDR3 in DNA: TGTGCCAGCAGCGACCCGACAGGGACCTCCCAGACCCAGTACTTC. This chain links TRBV28 with TRBJ2-5; 7 bases line up with TRBD1. This CDR3 has 15 residues. The ends lost 6 bases at V and 6 bases at J; junction bases unmatched: 13. Germline V gene sequence: CDR1 MDHEN, CDR2 SYDVKM. Full variable domain (missing parts from reference TRBV28 and TRBJ2-5): DVKVTQSSRYLVKRTGEKVFLECVQDMDHENMFWYRQDPGLGLRLIYFSYDVKMKEKGDIPEGYSVSREKKERFSLILESASTNQTSMYLCASSDPTGTSQTQYFGPGTRLLVL.

V usage is TRBV5-1 and J usage is TRBJ2-3, with 8 positions matching TRBD2. With V trimmed by 0 bases and J by 0 bases, 0 bases remained unmatched. CDR1 is SGHRS and CDR2 is YFSETQ in the germline V gene. The CDR3 contains 15 residues. DNA of the CDR3: TGCGCCAGCAGCTTGGAGCGGGAGAGCACAGATACGCAGTATTTT. This codes for CASSLERESTDTQYF.